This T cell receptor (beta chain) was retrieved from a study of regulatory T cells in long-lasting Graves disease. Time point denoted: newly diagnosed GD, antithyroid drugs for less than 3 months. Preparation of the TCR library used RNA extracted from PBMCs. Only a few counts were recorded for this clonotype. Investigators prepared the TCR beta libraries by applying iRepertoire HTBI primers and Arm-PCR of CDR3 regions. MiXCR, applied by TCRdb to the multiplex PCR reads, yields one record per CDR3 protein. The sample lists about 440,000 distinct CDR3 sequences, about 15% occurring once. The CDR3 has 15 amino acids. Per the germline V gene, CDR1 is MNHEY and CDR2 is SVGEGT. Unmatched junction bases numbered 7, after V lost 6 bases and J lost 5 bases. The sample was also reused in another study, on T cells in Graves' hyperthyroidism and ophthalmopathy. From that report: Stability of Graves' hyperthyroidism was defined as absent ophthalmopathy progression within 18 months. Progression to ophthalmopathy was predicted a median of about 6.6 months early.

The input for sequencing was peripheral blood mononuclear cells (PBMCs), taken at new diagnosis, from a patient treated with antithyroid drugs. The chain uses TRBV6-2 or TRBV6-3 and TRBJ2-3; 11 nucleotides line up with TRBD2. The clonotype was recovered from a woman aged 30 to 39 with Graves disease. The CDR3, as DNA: TGTGCCAGCAGGAATAGCGGGAGGGCCGGAGATACGCAGTATTTT. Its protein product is CASRNSGRAGDTQYF.